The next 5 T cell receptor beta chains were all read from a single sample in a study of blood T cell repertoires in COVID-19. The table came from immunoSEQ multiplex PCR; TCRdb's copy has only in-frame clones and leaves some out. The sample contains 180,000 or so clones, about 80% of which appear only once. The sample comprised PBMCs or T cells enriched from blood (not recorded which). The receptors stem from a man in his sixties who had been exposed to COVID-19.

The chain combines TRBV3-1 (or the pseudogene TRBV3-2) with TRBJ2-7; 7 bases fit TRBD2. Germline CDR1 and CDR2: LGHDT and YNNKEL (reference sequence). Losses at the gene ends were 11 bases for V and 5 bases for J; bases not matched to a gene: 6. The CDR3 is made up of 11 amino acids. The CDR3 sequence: CARQREHEQYF. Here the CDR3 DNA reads TGTGCCCGGCAGCGGGAACACGAGCAGTACTTC.

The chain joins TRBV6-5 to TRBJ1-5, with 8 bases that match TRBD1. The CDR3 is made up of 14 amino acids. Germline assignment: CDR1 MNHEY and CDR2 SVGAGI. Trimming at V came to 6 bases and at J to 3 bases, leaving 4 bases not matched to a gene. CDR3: CASRAGQVNQPQHF. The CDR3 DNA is TGTGCCAGCAGGGCGGGACAGGTCAATCAGCCCCAGCATTTT.

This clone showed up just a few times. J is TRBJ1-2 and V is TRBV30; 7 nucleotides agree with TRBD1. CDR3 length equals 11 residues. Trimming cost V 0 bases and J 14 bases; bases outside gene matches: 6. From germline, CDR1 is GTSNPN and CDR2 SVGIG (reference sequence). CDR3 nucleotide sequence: TGTGCCTGGAGTGTACAGGGGACCGGGACCTTC. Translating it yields CAWSVQGTGTF.

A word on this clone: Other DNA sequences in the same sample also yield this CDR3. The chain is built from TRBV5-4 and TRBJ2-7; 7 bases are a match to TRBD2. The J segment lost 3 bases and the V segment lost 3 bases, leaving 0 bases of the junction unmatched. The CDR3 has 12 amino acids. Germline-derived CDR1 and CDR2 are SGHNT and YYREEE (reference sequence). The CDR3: CASSSSGYEQYF. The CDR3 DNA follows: TGTGCCAGCAGCTCTAGCGGCTACGAGCAGTACTTC. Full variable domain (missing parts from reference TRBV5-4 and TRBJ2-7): ETGVTQSPTHLIKTRGQQVTLRCSSQSGHNTVSWYQQALGQGPQFIFQYYREEENGRGNFPPRFSGLQFPNYSSELNVNALELDDSALYLCASSSSGYEQYFGPGTRLTVT.

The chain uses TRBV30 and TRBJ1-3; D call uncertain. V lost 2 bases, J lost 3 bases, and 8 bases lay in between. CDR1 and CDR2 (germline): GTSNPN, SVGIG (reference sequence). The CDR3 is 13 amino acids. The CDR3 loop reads CAWSSGVGNTIYF. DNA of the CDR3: TGTGCCTGGAGTTCCGGGGTTGGAAACACCATATATTTT.